This TCR beta chain stems from a study of blood T cell repertoires in COVID-19. The overall study: COVID-19 samples from acute and convalescent phases originated in the United States, Italy and Spain.

TCRdb keeps only in-frame clones here, not all; method: immunoSEQ multiplex PCR. The table shows about 180,000 clones, with 70% to 90% occurring only once. The sequenced sample was peripheral blood. This TCR was sampled from a man aged 60 to 75 with acute or convalescent COVID-19.

The CDR3 DNA sequence: TGTGCCACCAGTGATCGGGACAGGGATTATGGCTACACCTTC. Protein sequence: CATSDRDRDYGYTF. The chain couples TRBV24-1 to TRBJ1-2; TRBD1 matches at 9 bases. The CDR3 spans 14 residues. Germline assignment: CDR1 KGHDR and CDR2 SFDVKD. The junction had 3 bases not matched to a gene; V was cut back by 3 bases and J by 5 bases.